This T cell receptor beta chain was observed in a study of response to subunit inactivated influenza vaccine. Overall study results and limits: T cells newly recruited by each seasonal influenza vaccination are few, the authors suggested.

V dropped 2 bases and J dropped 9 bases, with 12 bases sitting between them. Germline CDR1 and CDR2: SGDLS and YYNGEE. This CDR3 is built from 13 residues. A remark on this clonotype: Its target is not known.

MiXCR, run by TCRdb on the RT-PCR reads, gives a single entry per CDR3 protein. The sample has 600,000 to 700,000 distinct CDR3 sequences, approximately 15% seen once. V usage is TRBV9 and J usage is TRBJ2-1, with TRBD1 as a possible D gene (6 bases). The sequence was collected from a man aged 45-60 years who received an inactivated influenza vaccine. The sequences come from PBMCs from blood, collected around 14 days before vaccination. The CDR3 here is CASSVGRGAEQFF. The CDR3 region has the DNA TGTGCCAGCAGCGTTGGCAGGGGTGCTGAGCAGTTCTTC.